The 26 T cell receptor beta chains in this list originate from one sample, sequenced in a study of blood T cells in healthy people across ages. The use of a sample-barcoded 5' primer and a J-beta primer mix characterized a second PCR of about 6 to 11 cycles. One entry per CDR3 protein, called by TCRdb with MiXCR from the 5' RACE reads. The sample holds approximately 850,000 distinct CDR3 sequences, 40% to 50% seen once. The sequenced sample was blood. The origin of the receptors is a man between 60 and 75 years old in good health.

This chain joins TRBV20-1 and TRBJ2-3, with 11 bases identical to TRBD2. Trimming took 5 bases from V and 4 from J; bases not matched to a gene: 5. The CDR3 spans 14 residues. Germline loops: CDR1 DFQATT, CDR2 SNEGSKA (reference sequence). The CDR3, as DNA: TGCAGTGCTTTTCCGGGACTAGCGGCAGATACGCAGTATTTT. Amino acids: CSAFPGLAADTQYF.

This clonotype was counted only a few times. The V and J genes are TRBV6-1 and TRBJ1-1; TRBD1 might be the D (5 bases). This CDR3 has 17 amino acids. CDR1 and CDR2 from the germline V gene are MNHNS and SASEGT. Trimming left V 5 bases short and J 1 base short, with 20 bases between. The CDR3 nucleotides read TGTGCCAGCAGTCCCGCCGGGAGGGGTCGGCAGAACACTGAAGCTTTCTTT. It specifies CASSPAGRGRQNTEAFF.

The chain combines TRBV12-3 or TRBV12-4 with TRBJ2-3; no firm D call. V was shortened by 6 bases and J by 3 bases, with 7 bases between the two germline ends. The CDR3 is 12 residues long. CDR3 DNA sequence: TGTGCCAGCAGAGAAACAACAGATACGCAGTATTTT. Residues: CASRETTDTQYF.

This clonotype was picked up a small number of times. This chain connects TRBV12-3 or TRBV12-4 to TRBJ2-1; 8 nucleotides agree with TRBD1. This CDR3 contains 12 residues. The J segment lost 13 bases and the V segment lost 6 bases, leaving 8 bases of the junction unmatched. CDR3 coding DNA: TGTGCCAGCAGCCAGGACAGGGTGGACCAGTTCTTC. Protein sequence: CASSQDRVDQFF.

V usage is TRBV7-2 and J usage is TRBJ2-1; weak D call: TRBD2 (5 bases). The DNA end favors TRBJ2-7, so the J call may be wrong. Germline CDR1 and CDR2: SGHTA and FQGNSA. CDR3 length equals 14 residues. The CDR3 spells CASSITRDYNEQYF. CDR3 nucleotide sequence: TGTGCCAGCAGCATTACTAGAGACTACAATGAGCAGTACTTC.

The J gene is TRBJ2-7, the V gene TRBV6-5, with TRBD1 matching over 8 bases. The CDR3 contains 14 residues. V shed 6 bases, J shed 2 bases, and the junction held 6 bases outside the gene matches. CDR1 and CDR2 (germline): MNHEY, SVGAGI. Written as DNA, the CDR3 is TGTGCCAGCAGCCAAACAGGGGGTGCCTACGAGCAGTACTTC. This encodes CASSQTGGAYEQYF.

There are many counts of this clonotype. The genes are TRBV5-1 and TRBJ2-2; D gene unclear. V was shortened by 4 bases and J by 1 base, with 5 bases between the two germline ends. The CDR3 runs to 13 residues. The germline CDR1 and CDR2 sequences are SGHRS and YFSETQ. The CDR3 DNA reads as TGCGCCAGCAGCGTGGGGAACACCGGGGAGCTGTTTTTT. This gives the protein CASSVGNTGELFF.

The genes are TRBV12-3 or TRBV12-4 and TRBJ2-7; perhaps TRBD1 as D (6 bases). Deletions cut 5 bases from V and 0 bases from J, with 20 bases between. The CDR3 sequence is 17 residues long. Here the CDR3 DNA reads TGTGCCAGCAGTGCCGGACAGATTTTAAGGGACTCCTACGAGCAGTACTTC. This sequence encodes CASSAGQILRDSYEQYF.

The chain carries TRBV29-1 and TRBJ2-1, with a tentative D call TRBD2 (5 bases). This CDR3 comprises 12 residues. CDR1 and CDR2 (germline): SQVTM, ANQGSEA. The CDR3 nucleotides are TGCCTCGTTGGGGAGCTATTCAGTGAGCAGTTCTTC. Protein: CLVGELFSEQFF.

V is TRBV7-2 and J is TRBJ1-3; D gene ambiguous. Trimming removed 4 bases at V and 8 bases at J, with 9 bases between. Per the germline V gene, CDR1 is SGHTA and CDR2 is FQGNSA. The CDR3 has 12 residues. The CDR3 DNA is TGTGCCAGCAGCTCCCCCGCGCACACCATATATTTT. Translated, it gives CASSSPAHTIYF.

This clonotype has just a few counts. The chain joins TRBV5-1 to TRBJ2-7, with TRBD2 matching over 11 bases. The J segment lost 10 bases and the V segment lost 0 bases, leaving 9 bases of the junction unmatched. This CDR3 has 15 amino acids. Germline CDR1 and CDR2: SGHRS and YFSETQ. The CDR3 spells CASSLVSSGGTQQYF. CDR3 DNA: TGCGCCAGCAGCTTGGTATCTAGCGGGGGGACCCAACAGTACTTC.

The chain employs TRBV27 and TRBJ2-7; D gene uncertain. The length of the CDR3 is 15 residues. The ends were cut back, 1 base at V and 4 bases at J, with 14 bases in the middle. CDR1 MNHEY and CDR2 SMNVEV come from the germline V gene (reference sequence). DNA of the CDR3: TGTGCCAGCAGTTTATTGAGCCTCCCGAGGTACGAGCAGTACTTC. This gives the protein CASSLLSLPRYEQYF.

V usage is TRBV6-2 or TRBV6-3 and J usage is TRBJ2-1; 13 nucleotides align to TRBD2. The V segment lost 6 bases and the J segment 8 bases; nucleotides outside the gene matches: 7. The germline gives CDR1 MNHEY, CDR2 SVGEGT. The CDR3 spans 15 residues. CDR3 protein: CASSRTSGGVYEQFF. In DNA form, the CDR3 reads TGTGCCAGCAGCCGTACTAGCGGGGGGGTGTATGAGCAGTTCTTC.

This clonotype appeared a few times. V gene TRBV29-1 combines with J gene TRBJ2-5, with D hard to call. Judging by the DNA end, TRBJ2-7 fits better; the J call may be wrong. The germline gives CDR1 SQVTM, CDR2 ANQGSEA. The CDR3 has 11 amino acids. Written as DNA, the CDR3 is TGCAGCGTTGAACAGGAATACGAGCAGTACTTC. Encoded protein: CSVEQEYEQYF.

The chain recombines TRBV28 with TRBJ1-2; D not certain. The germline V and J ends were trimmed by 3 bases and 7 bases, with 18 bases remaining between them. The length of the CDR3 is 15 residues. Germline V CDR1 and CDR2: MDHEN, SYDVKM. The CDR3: CASSFFGGGSGGYTF. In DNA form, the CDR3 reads TGTGCCAGCAGTTTCTTCGGCGGTGGTAGCGGTGGCTACACCTTC.

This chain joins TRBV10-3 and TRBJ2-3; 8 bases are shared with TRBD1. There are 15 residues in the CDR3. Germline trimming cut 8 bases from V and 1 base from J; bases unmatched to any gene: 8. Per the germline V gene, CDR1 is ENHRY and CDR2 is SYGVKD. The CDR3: CAIGQTGAGTDTQYF. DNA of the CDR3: TGTGCCATCGGCCAGACAGGGGCGGGCACAGATACGCAGTATTTT.

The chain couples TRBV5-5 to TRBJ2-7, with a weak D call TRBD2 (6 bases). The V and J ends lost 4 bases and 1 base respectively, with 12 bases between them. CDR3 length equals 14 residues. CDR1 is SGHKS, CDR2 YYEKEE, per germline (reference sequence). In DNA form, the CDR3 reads TGTGCCAGCAGCCGTGAGGGGACTTCCTACGAGCAGTACTTC. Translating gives CASSREGTSYEQYF.

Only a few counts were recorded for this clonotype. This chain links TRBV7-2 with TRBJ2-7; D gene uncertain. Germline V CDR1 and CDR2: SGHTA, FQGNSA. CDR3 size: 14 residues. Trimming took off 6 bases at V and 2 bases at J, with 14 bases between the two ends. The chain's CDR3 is CASRDWTDTYEQYF. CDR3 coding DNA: TGTGCCAGCAGGGATTGGACGGATACCTACGAGCAGTACTTC. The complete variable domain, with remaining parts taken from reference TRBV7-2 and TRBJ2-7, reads GAGVSQSPSNKVTEKGKDVELRCDPISGHTALYWYRQSLGQGLEFLIYFQGNSAPDKSGLPSDRFSAERTGGSVSTLTIQRTQQEDSAVYLCASRDWTDTYEQYFGPGTRLTVT.

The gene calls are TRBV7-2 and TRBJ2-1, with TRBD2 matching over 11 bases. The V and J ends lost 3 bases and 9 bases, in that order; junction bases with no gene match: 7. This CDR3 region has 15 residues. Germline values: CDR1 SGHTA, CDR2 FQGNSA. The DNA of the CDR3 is TGTGCCAGCAGCTTTCTAGCGGGGGGTTATAGTGAGCAGTTCTTC. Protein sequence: CASSFLAGGYSEQFF.

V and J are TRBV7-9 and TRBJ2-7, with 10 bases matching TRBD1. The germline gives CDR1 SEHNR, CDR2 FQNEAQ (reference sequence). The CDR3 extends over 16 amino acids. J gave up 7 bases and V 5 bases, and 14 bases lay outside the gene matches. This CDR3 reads CASSPGTGAPYEEQYF. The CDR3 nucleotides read TGTGCCAGCAGCCCCGGGACAGGGGCCCCATACGAGGAGCAGTACTTC. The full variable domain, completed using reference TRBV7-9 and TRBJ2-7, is DTGVSQNPRHKITKRGQNVTFRCDPISEHNRLYWYRQTLGQGPEFLTYFQNEAQLEKSRLLSDRFSAERPKGSFSTLEIQRTEQGDSAMYLCASSPGTGAPYEEQYFGPGTRLTVT.

The CDR3 DNA follows: TGTGCCAGCACCCCACCGGGTGGAGGGGATGAGCAGTACTTC. Its protein product is CASTPPGGGDEQYF. This chain links TRBV28 with TRBJ2-4, with D possibly TRBD2 on 6 matching bases. Germline V gene data show CDR1 as MDHEN and CDR2 as SYDVKM. Trimming cost V 7 bases and J 13 bases, with 23 bases left between them. CDR3 length: 14 residues.

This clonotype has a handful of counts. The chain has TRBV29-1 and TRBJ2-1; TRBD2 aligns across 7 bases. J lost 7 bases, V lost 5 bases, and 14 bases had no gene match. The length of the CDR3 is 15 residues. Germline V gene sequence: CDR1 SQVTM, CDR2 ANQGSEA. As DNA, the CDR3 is TGCAGCGTTCGCCCCTTTCGGGGGGTGGGGAATGAGCAGTTCTTC. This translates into CSVRPFRGVGNEQFF.

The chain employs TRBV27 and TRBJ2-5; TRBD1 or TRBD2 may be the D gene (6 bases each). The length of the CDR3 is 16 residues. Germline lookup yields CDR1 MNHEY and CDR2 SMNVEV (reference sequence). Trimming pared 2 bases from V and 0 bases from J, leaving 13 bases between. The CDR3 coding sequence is TGTGCCAGCAGTTTAAATTGGGGGGCGTACCAAGAGACCCAGTACTTC. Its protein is CASSLNWGAYQETQYF.

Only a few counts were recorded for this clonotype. The CDR3 DNA reads TGTGCCGTAAGAGAGGGACCGGGGGAAAAACTGTTTTTT. It is translated as CAVREGPGEKLFF. The chain couples TRBV10-3 to TRBJ1-4, with D tentatively TRBD1 (5 bases). Between the trimmed V and J ends, which lost 11 bases and 8 bases, there was a span of 18 bases. Germline-derived CDR1 and CDR2 are ENHRY and SYGVKD. This CDR3 has 13 residues.

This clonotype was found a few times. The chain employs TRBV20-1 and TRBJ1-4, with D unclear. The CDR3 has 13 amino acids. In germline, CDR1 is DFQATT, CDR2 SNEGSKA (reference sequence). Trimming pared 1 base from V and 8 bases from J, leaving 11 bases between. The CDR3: CSARAFKGEKLFF. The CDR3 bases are TGCAGTGCTAGAGCCTTTAAAGGGGAAAAACTGTTTTTT.

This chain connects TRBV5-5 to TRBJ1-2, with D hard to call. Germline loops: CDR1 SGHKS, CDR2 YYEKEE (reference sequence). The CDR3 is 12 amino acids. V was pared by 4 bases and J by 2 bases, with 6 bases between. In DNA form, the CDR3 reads TGTGCCAGCAGCCACCGGAACTATGGCTACACCTTC. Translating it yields CASSHRNYGYTF.